These T cell receptor beta chains were read from a single sample in a study of blood T cells in healthy people across ages. MiXCR, applied by TCRdb to the 5' RACE reads, yields one record per CDR3 protein. The top ten clones hold approximately 2% of a sample with 1.5 million to 2 million distinct CDR3 sequences, roughly 49% of them seen once. The sequencing input was blood. These receptors came from a woman aged 40 to 55 in good health. Both conserved end residues are part of each CDR3. A D gene is named only where the DNA matches it firmly. Some rows mark clone size as missing; the rest say once, few, many or name a class of expanded clone.

cdr3_aa | cdr3_nt | j_call | d_call | v_call | clone_size
CAGSQVGGDNEQFF | TGCGCCGGCAGCCAAGTTGGAGGCGACAATGAGCAGTTCTTC | TRBJ2-1 | NA | TRBV4-1 | NA
CSAVPGTSEGYTF | TGCAGTGCTGTCCCGGGGACTTCGGAAGGCTACACCTTC | TRBJ1-2 | NA | TRBV20-1 | NA
CASSLDTAPDTQYF | TGCGCCAGCAGCTTGGATACTGCCCCAGATACGCAGTATTTT | TRBJ2-3 | NA | TRBV5-1 | NA
CASSLYLAGAGYGYTF | TGTGCCAGCAGCTTATACTTGGCAGGGGCAGGTTATGGCTACACCTTC | TRBJ1-2 | NA | TRBV7-2 | few
CASSLAGAPSGYTF | TGTGCCAGCAGCCTGGCCGGGGCGCCGAGTGGCTACACCTTC | TRBJ1-2 | NA | TRBV7-9 | NA
CASSYFIGEYYGYTF | TGTGCCAGCAGCTACTTTATTGGTGAATACTACGGCTACACCTTC | TRBJ1-2 | NA | TRBV5-5 | few
CSVGGNTQYF | TGCAGCGTTGGCGGAAATACGCAGTATTTT | TRBJ2-3 | NA | TRBV29-1 | NA
CASSLKGAFGTDTQYF | TGTGCCAGCAGCTTAAAGGGGGCGTTTGGCACAGATACGCAGTATTTT | TRBJ2-3 | TRBD1 | TRBV7-8 | few
CSARIAGEQFF | TGCAGTGCTAGAATAGCGGGTGAGCAGTTCTTC | TRBJ2-1 | TRBD2 | TRBV20-1 | NA
CASSPIATYNEQFF | TGTGCCAGCAGCCCGATCGCGACCTACAATGAGCAGTTCTTC | TRBJ2-1 | NA | TRBV27 | few
CANSSHRGAITDTQYF | TGTGCCAACAGTAGCCACCGAGGGGCCATCACAGATACGCAGTATTTT | TRBJ2-3 | NA | TRBV12-3/TRBV12-4 | NA
CASSQDTGPGYTF | TGCGCCAGCAGCCAGGACACAGGGCCTGGCTACACCTTC | TRBJ1-2 | NA | TRBV4-3 | NA
CASSIPGQIYEQYF | TGTGCCAGCAGTATACCGGGACAGATCTACGAGCAGTACTTC | TRBJ2-7 | TRBD1 | TRBV12-3/TRBV12-4 | few
CASSFQWSNEQFF | TGTGCCAGCAGTTTTCAGTGGAGCAATGAGCAGTTCTTC | TRBJ2-1 | NA | TRBV12-3/TRBV12-4 | few
CASSPWTSGGTTDTQYF | TGCGCCAGCAGCCCCTGGACTAGCGGGGGCACCACAGATACGCAGTATTTT | TRBJ2-3 | TRBD2 | TRBV4-1 | few
CASSQYGDTLSNQPQHF | TGTGCCAGCAGCCAATATGGGGACACACTGAGCAATCAGCCCCAGCATTTT | TRBJ1-5 | NA | TRBV7-2 | NA
CASSLRAENTEAFF | TGTGCCAGCAGCTTACGTGCGGAGAACACTGAAGCTTTCTTT | TRBJ1-1 | NA | TRBV7-8 | NA
CASSQTVSSNQPQHF | TGTGCCAGCAGTCAAACAGTGTCTAGCAATCAGCCCCAGCATTTT | TRBJ1-5 | NA | TRBV6-1 | few
CASSLTSPTGGKQPQHF | TGTGCCAGCAGTTTAACCTCCCCGACAGGGGGAAAACAGCCCCAGCATTTT | TRBJ1-5 | TRBD1 | TRBV28 | NA
CASSFGQDPRKALHF | TGTGCCAGCAGTTTCGGGCAGGACCCTCGAAAGGCCCTCCACTTT | TRBJ1-6 | NA | TRBV12-3/TRBV12-4 | NA
CASSPRTGFEQYF | TGCGCCAGCAGCCCCCGGACAGGGTTCGAGCAGTACTTC | TRBJ2-7 | TRBD1 | TRBV4-3 | NA
CASSTRRGGGEGYTF | TGTGCCAGCAGTACTCGCAGGGGAGGAGGAGAAGGCTACACCTTC | TRBJ1-2 | NA | TRBV6-6 | NA
CSARLIQGADTQYF | TGCAGTGCTAGACTGATACAGGGGGCAGATACGCAGTATTTT | TRBJ2-3 | TRBD1 | TRBV20-1 | NA
CASSLVTGETRETQYF | TGTGCCAGCAGCTTGGTTACGGGGGAGACGAGAGAGACCCAGTACTTC | TRBJ2-5 | NA | TRBV5-6 | NA
CATSDFPGVAQYF | TGTGCCACCAGTGATTTCCCGGGGGTCGCGCAGTATTTT | TRBJ2-3 | NA | TRBV24-1 | once
CASSQFGQPNTNTQYF | TGTGCCAGCAGCCAATTTGGACAGCCGAACACAAATACGCAGTATTTT | TRBJ2-3 | NA | TRBV3-1 | NA
CSARDGQGLGTQYF | TGCAGTGCTCGTGACGGACAGGGTCTAGGGACCCAGTACTTC | TRBJ2-5 | TRBD1 | TRBV20-1 | NA
CASSYMGQYEQFF | TGTGCCAGCAGTTACATGGGGCAATATGAGCAGTTCTTC | TRBJ2-1 | NA | TRBV6-2/TRBV6-3 | NA
CASSLGLAGPMEEQYF | TGTGCCAGCAGCTTAGGCCTAGCGGGTCCGATGGAGGAGCAGTACTTC | TRBJ2-4 | TRBD2 | TRBV7-2 | NA
CAASLLGGNSPLHF | TGTGCCGCCAGCCTACTCGGTGGTAATTCACCCCTCCACTTT | TRBJ1-6 | NA | TRBV6-5 | NA
CASSPGQAKNPPLHF | TGTGCCAGCAGCCCTGGACAGGCTAAGAATCCACCCCTCCACTTT | TRBJ1-6 | TRBD1 | TRBV28 | NA
CSVGGQGYVETQYF | TGCAGCGTTGGGGGACAGGGGTACGTTGAGACCCAGTACTTC | TRBJ2-5 | TRBD1 | TRBV29-1 | NA
CASAPGTVVSIQYF | TGTGCCAGCGCCCCCGGGACAGTGGTGTCAATTCAGTACTTC | TRBJ2-4 | TRBD1 | TRBV28 | NA
CATSRGAGTYEQYF | TGTGCCACCAGCAGAGGGGCCGGAACCTACGAGCAGTACTTC | TRBJ2-7 | NA | TRBV15 | NA
CASSLRGQGTEAFF | TGTGCCAGTAGCCTCAGGGGCCAGGGCACTGAAGCTTTCTTT | TRBJ1-1 | NA | TRBV3-1 | NA
CASSLRGTSGLTSTDTQYF | TGTGCCAGCAGCCTGCGAGGGACTAGCGGGCTGACTAGCACAGATACGCAGTATTTT | TRBJ2-3 | TRBD2 | TRBV7-3 | NA
CASSQASRGQGESQYF | TGTGCCAGCAGCCAAGCGTCGCGCGGACAGGGCGAATCGCAGTATTTT | TRBJ2-3 | TRBD1 | TRBV4-2 | few
CSALSPLYEQYF | TGCAGCGCCCTCAGTCCCCTCTACGAGCAGTACTTC | TRBJ2-7 | NA | TRBV29-1 | many
CASSPFVGIVEAFF | TGTGCCAGCAGCCCCTTCGTAGGGATCGTTGAAGCTTTCTTT | TRBJ1-1 | NA | TRBV28 | once
CASRIPGQGKINEQFF | TGTGCCAGCAGGATCCCGGGACAGGGTAAGATAAATGAGCAGTTCTTC | TRBJ2-1 | TRBD1 | TRBV11-2 | NA
CSASNVRGRSEQFF | TGCAGTGCCTCAAACGTCAGGGGGCGGAGTGAGCAGTTCTTC | TRBJ2-1 | TRBD1 | TRBV20-1 | few
CASSLAFARVSINEQFF | TGTGCCAGCAGCTTAGCGTTCGCCAGGGTCTCAATAAATGAGCAGTTCTTC | TRBJ2-1 | NA | TRBV7-2 | NA
CASSRDRGFNQPQHF | TGTGCCAGCAGTCGGGACAGGGGGTTCAATCAGCCCCAGCATTTT | TRBJ1-5 | TRBD1 | TRBV12-3/TRBV12-4 | NA
CASSFERTRTDTQYF | TGTGCCAGCAGTTTTGAGAGGACTAGAACAGATACGCAGTATTTT | TRBJ2-3 | TRBD2 | TRBV28 | NA
CASSTGVGDQPQHF | TGTGCCAGCAGCACTGGAGTGGGGGATCAGCCCCAGCATTTT | TRBJ1-5 | NA | TRBV7-9 | NA
CSGILAGLGETQYF | TGCAGTGGGATACTAGCGGGGTTAGGAGAGACCCAGTACTTC | TRBJ2-5 | TRBD2 | TRBV20-1 | once
CASFGRDRYYNEQFF | TGCGCCAGCTTCGGTCGGGACAGGTACTACAATGAGCAGTTCTTC | TRBJ2-1 | TRBD1 | TRBV5-1 | NA
CASSSTVRYGYTF | TGCGCCAGCAGCTCGACGGTCCGATATGGCTACACCTTC | TRBJ1-2 | NA | TRBV5-1 | NA
CASSLVRRQISSYEQYF | TGTGCCAGCAGCTTGGTTAGGCGACAGATATCCTCCTACGAGCAGTACTTC | TRBJ2-7 | NA | TRBV5-6 | NA
CATSITPHGSTYGQYF | TGTGCCACCAGCATCACCCCACACGGGAGTACCTACGGGCAGTACTTC | TRBJ2-7 | NA | TRBV15 | NA